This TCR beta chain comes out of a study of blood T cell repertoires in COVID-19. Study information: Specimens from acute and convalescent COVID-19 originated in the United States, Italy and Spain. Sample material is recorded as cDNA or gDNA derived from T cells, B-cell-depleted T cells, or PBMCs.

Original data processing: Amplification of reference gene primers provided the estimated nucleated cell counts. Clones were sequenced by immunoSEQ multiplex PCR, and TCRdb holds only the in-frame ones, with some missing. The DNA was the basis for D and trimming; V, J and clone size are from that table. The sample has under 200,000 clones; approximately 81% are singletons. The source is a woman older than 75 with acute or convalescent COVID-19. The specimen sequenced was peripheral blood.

CDR3 in amino acids: CASSPYRGSLFGGELFF. CDR3 in DNA: TGTGCCAGCAGCCCCTACAGGGGGAGCCTATTCGGCGGGGAGCTGTTTTTT. This sequence joins TRBV7-2 and TRBJ2-2, with 8 bases aligning to TRBD1. J lost 7 bases, V lost 5 bases, and 15 bases had no gene match. CDR1 is SGHTA, CDR2 FQGNSA, per germline. The CDR3 covers 17 residues.